The rows below give T cell receptor beta chains drawn from one sample of a study of PD-L1 blockade in urothelial cancer. Sequenced by immunoSEQ multiplex PCR; TCRdb stores in-frame clones only, minus some. The table has 12,000 to 15,000 clones, approximately 88% seen once. This material consisted of PBMCs, taken around atezolizumab (anti-PD-L1) treatment. The receptors were sampled from a man in his 70s with urothelial cancer. Each CDR3 is given with its conserved first and last residue. The order of the fields is D gene, J gene, clone size, V gene, CDR3 DNA, CDR3 protein. A D gene is named only where the DNA matches it firmly. Clone size is given for some rows only: seen once, a few or many times, or a class if the clone is expanded.

D: -; J: TRBJ1-5; size: once; V: TRBV28; DNA: TGTGCCAGCAGACAACCGGGGGGGACCCAATCGTCGATATATAGCAATCAGCCCCAGCATTTT; CDR3: CASRQPGGTQSSIYSNQPQHF
D: TRBD1; J: TRBJ1-2; size: -; V: TRBV7-9; DNA: TGTGCCAGCAGCTCGGTCAGGACAGGGGGTGGCTACACCTTC; CDR3: CASSSVRTGGGYTF
D: -; J: TRBJ1-5; size: -; V: TRBV6-5; DNA: TGTGCCAGCAGTTACGGGGGCGACAATCAGCCCCAGCATTTT; CDR3: CASSYGGDNQPQHF
D: TRBD1; J: TRBJ2-2; size: -; V: TRBV28; DNA: TGTGCCAGCAGTTTATTAGCCGGGACAGGGCCCGGGGAGCTGTTTTTT; CDR3: CASSLLAGTGPGELFF
D: TRBD1; J: TRBJ1-2; size: -; V: TRBV4-2; DNA: TGTGCCAGCAGCCAAGAGAGACAGGGAAACTATGGCTACACCTTC; CDR3: CASSQERQGNYGYTF
D: -; J: TRBJ2-1; size: -; V: TRBV5-1; DNA: TGCGCCAGCAGCGCATTCCAGGGTACTTACAATGAGCAGTTCTTC; CDR3: CASSAFQGTYNEQFF
D: -; J: TRBJ2-5; size: -; V: TRBV6-5; DNA: TGTGCCAGCACCCTCTCGGGTGCGGAGACCCAGTACTTC; CDR3: CASTLSGAETQYF
D: -; J: TRBJ2-7; size: -; V: TRBV2; DNA: TGTGCCAGCAACGGAGACTGGAGCTCCTACGAGCAGTACTTC; CDR3: CASNGDWSSYEQYF
D: TRBD2; J: TRBJ2-5; size: once; V: TRBV7-2; DNA: TGTGCCAGCAGCTTACGGGCGGGGGGGAGAGAGACCCAGTACTTC; CDR3: CASSLRAGGRETQYF
D: -; J: TRBJ2-3; size: -; V: TRBV6-1; DNA: TGTGCCAGCAGTGAAGCGCGACTGGCAGATACGCAGTATTTT; CDR3: CASSEARLADTQYF
D: -; J: TRBJ1-2; size: -; V: TRBV18; DNA: TGTGCCAGCTCACCCGGGGGATCCCTGGTGGGCTACACCTTC; CDR3: CASSPGGSLVGYTF
D: -; J: TRBJ2-5; size: -; V: TRBV6-1; DNA: TGTGCCAGCAGTTTTTTCGACAGCCAAGAGACCCAGTACTTC; CDR3: CASSFFDSQETQYF
D: -; J: TRBJ2-2; size: -; V: TRBV2; DNA: TGTGCCAGCACCGTAATTCACACCGGGGAGCTGTTTTTT; CDR3: CASTVIHTGELFF
D: TRBD1; J: TRBJ2-7; size: -; V: TRBV7-2; DNA: TGTGCCAGCAGCTGGGGACAGGGCCTCGAGCAGTACTTC; CDR3: CASSWGQGLEQYF
D: -; J: TRBJ1-2; size: -; V: TRBV29-1; DNA: TGCAGCGTGGTGACCGGGGCTAACTATGGCTACACCTTC; CDR3: CSVVTGANYGYTF
D: -; J: TRBJ1-3; size: few; V: TRBV7-6; DNA: TGTGCCAGCAGCCCGATCCCGGGAGACTCTGGAAACACCATATATTTT; CDR3: CASSPIPGDSGNTIYF
D: -; J: TRBJ1-2; size: -; V: TRBV19; DNA: TGTGCCAGTGGACACCCGTATGGCTACACCTTC; CDR3: CASGHPYGYTF
D: -; J: TRBJ2-2; size: -; V: TRBV5-5; DNA: TGTGCCAGCAGCTCCCCGGGGGCCGGGGAGCTGTTTTTT; CDR3: CASSSPGAGELFF
D: -; J: TRBJ1-1; size: -; V: TRBV6-5; DNA: TGTGCCAGCAGTTACTCTAGGAGGGGTAACACTGAAGCTTTCTTT; CDR3: CASSYSRRGNTEAFF
D: -; J: TRBJ1-4; size: once; V: TRBV6-1; DNA: TGTGCCAGCAAGGAGGGCTGGTGGACTAATGAAAAACTGTTTTTT; CDR3: CASKEGWWTNEKLFF
D: -; J: TRBJ1-1; size: -; V: TRBV4-1; DNA: TGCGCCAGCAGCCCCCACGGCAGGGTTCAAGACGAGTTCTTT; CDR3: CASSPHGRVQDEFF
D: -; J: TRBJ1-4; size: -; V: TRBV5-4; DNA: TGTGCCAGCAGCCCCCGTAAAGGCGGCGGTGAAAAACTGTTTTTT; CDR3: CASSPRKGGGEKLFF
D: -; J: TRBJ1-1; size: -; V: TRBV10-1; DNA: TGCGCCAGCAGTGATTTCGGAGACACTGAAGCTTTCTTT; CDR3: CASSDFGDTEAFF
D: TRBD2; J: TRBJ2-3; size: -; V: TRBV18; DNA: TGTGCCAGCTCCCCTGGGGGGGGGACAGATACGCAGTATTTT; CDR3: CASSPGGGTDTQYF
D: -; J: TRBJ1-2; size: -; V: TRBV2; DNA: TGTGCCAGCATATATCAGGTTGGCTACACCTTC; CDR3: CASIYQVGYTF
D: -; J: TRBJ2-2; size: -; V: TRBV7-8; DNA: TGTGCCAGCAGCTTAGAAGTAATAGGGGCCGGGGAGCTGTTTTTT; CDR3: CASSLEVIGAGELFF
D: TRBD2; J: TRBJ2-7; size: -; V: TRBV5-1; DNA: TGCGCCAGCAGCTACGGGACTAGCGGGGGGGTCAACGAGCAGTACTTC; CDR3: CASSYGTSGGVNEQYF
D: TRBD1; J: TRBJ2-5; size: -; V: TRBV5-8; DNA: TGTGCCAGCAGCTGGCTGCCGGGACAGGCCCAAGAGACCCAGTACTTC; CDR3: CASSWLPGQAQETQYF
D: -; J: TRBJ1-6; size: -; V: TRBV15; DNA: TGTGCCACCAGCAGAGACCTCGGGGGTTCACCCCTCCACTTT; CDR3: CATSRDLGGSPLHF
D: TRBD2; J: TRBJ2-1; size: few; V: TRBV4-2; DNA: TGTGCCAGCAGCCCGACGGGGAGCGGGGCCGAGGGTGAGCAGTTCTTC; CDR3: CASSPTGSGAEGEQFF
D: TRBD1; J: TRBJ2-7; size: -; V: TRBV29-1; DNA: TGCAGCGTCCGGACAGGGGAGGTCTACGAGCAGTACTTC; CDR3: CSVRTGEVYEQYF
D: -; J: TRBJ2-3; size: -; V: TRBV18; DNA: TGTGCCAGCTCCCAGGCGGGTCCAGATACGCAGTATTTT; CDR3: CASSQAGPDTQYF
D: -; J: TRBJ1-1; size: -; V: TRBV19; DNA: TGTGCCAGTAGTATTTCTACGGGGAACACTGAAGCTTTCTTT; CDR3: CASSISTGNTEAFF
D: TRBD2; J: TRBJ2-1; size: -; V: TRBV5-1; DNA: TGCGCCAGCAGCTTGGTTGGGCGGGGGGGCTTATATGAGCAGTTCTTC; CDR3: CASSLVGRGGLYEQFF
D: -; J: TRBJ1-5; size: -; V: TRBV27; DNA: TGTGCCAGCAGTTTCGGGGGCAATCAGCCCCAGCATTTT; CDR3: CASSFGGNQPQHF
D: TRBD1; J: TRBJ2-2; size: -; V: TRBV18; DNA: TGTGCCAGCTCACCGGGACAGATGAACACCGGGGAGCTGTTTTTT; CDR3: CASSPGQMNTGELFF
D: TRBD1; J: TRBJ1-6; size: -; V: TRBV7-9; DNA: TGTGCCAGCAGCTTCGAAGGCAGGGGGGTGCTCCACTTT; CDR3: CASSFEGRGVLHF
D: -; J: TRBJ1-6; size: -; V: TRBV30; DNA: TGTGCCTGGAGTCTCGGTGCGGATTCACCCCTCCACTTT; CDR3: CAWSLGADSPLHF
D: -; J: TRBJ1-1; size: -; V: TRBV11-1; DNA: TGTGCCAGCAGCGATGGAATCCGGGGGGACACTGAAGCTTTCTTT; CDR3: CASSDGIRGDTEAFF
D: TRBD1; J: TRBJ1-4; size: -; V: TRBV2; DNA: TGTGCCAGCACGGGACAGGGGGCGCGAGTTAATGAAAAACTGTTTTTT; CDR3: CASTGQGARVNEKLFF
D: -; J: TRBJ1-2; size: -; V: TRBV10-3; DNA: TGTGCCATCAGTGACGTGCAGGGTATGTACGGCTACACCTTC; CDR3: CAISDVQGMYGYTF
D: -; J: TRBJ1-5; size: -; V: TRBV30; DNA: TGTGCCTGGAGTGTACAGGGCACGGGTCAGCCCCAGCATTTT; CDR3: CAWSVQGTGQPQHF
D: -; J: TRBJ2-7; size: -; V: TRBV2; DNA: TGTGCCAGCACACGAGACTCCAACGAGCAGTACTTC; CDR3: CASTRDSNEQYF
D: -; J: TRBJ2-5; size: -; V: TRBV19; DNA: TGTGCCAGTAGTATAGGTACCCTAGCCGAAGAGACCCAGTACTTC; CDR3: CASSIGTLAEETQYF
D: -; J: TRBJ2-7; size: once; V: TRBV4-1; DNA: TGCGCCAGCAGCGCGGACAGCTACCCCCTCTACGAGCAGTACTTC; CDR3: CASSADSYPLYEQYF
D: TRBD1; J: TRBJ1-2; size: -; V: TRBV4-1; DNA: TGCGCCAGCAGCCACGACCGGGACAGGGGTCGACTTAACTATGGCTACACCTTC; CDR3: CASSHDRDRGRLNYGYTF
D: -; J: TRBJ1-5; size: -; V: TRBV6-5; DNA: TGTGCCAGCAGTCGGACAATGAGCAATCAGCCCCAGCATTTT; CDR3: CASSRTMSNQPQHF
D: -; J: TRBJ2-1; size: -; V: TRBV7-9; DNA: TGTGCCAGCAGCTTAGGTGGTTTGGCGGGGCGGTCCTACAATGAGCAGTTCTTC; CDR3: CASSLGGLAGRSYNEQFF
D: -; J: TRBJ1-6; size: few; V: TRBV11-2; DNA: TGTGCCAGCAGCTTTGGCGGGCGCACGGGAGGGTCACCCCTCCACTTT; CDR3: CASSFGGRTGGSPLHF
D: TRBD2; J: TRBJ2-3; size: -; V: TRBV9; DNA: TGTGCCAGCAGCGTAGATGAGCGGGGGGGAGATACGCAGTATTTT; CDR3: CASSVDERGGDTQYF
D: -; J: TRBJ1-2; size: -; V: TRBV5-1; DNA: TGCGCCAGCAGCTCCAACAGGGACGGGGACTATGGCTACACCTTC; CDR3: CASSSNRDGDYGYTF
D: -; J: TRBJ2-3; size: -; V: TRBV5-1; DNA: TGCGCCAGCAGCTTGGGGGCCACAGATACGCAGTATTTT; CDR3: CASSLGATDTQYF
D: TRBD1; J: TRBJ1-5; size: -; V: TRBV5-1; DNA: TGCGCCAGCAGCTTGGGGGGACAGGGAGCAAGCCAGCCCCAGCATTTT; CDR3: CASSLGGQGASQPQHF
D: -; J: TRBJ2-3; size: -; V: TRBV30; DNA: TGTGCCTGGGGAAAAAAGGGACTGCCTGGCACAGATACGCAGTATTTT; CDR3: CAWGKKGLPGTDTQYF
D: TRBD1; J: TRBJ2-7; size: -; V: TRBV6-5; DNA: TGTGCCAGCAGTTACTTCAGGGGGAATTACGAGCAGTACTTC; CDR3: CASSYFRGNYEQYF
D: -; J: TRBJ2-7; size: -; V: TRBV27; DNA: TGTGCCAGCAGTTTCCGCCCAGACAGCTACGAGCAGTACTTC; CDR3: CASSFRPDSYEQYF
D: -; J: TRBJ2-3; size: -; V: TRBV7-2; DNA: TGTGCCAGCGCGGGAACAATTCGGGATACGCAGTATTTT; CDR3: CASAGTIRDTQYF